The 12 T cell receptor beta chains presented below share a single source sample, sequenced in a study of cytomegalovirus exposure and HLA in healthy donors. Primers included in the PCR were 60 Vbeta and 13 Jbeta primers. Only in-frame clones appear in the TCRdb table, and some are missing; sequencing was by immunoSEQ multiplex PCR. The sample consists of some 180,000 clones, 70% to 80% of them appearing once. The sequencing input was PBMCs. These TCRs come from a man aged 18-30 years in good health and CMV-seronegative.

This chain uses TRBV7-2 with TRBJ2-5; TRBD2 might be the D (6 bases). The CDR3 has 14 amino acids. Germline values: CDR1 SGHTA, CDR2 FQGNSA. V shed 5 bases and J shed 4 bases, with 14 bases lying between them. The CDR3 protein is CASSPELAGETQYF. Written as DNA, the CDR3 is TGTGCCAGCAGCCCAGAACTAGCAGGAGAGACCCAGTACTTC. The full variable domain, in which reference TRBV7-2 and TRBJ2-5 provide the parts outside the CDR3, is GAGVSQSPSNKVTEKGKDVELRCDPISGHTALYWYRQSLGQGLEFLIYFQGNSAPDKSGLPSDRFSAERTGGSVSTLTIQRTQQEDSAVYLCASSPELAGETQYFGPGTRLLVL.

The chain's CDR3 is CASSISSGVRDIQYF. The CDR3 DNA follows: TGTGCCAGTAGTATTTCTAGCGGGGTAAGGGACATTCAGTACTTC. The chain links TRBV19 to TRBJ2-4, with 9 bases identical to TRBD2. This CDR3 is built from 15 residues. V was pared by 3 bases and J by 8 bases, with 8 bases of the junction left unmatched. Germline V CDR1 and CDR2: LNHDA, SQIVND (reference sequence).

This sequence joins TRBV27 and TRBJ1-1, with 8 nucleotides matching TRBD1. Germline CDR1 and CDR2: MNHEY and SMNVEV (reference sequence). The CDR3 covers 13 residues. The junction had 12 bases not matched to a gene; V was cut back by 6 bases and J by 12 bases. CDR3 in DNA: TGTGCCAGCAGAACCCCAGGGGGCAGCCTGACTTTCTTT. Translating it yields CASRTPGGSLTFF.

This clone was seen a few times. This chain links TRBV6-1 with TRBJ1-5; no firm D call. The CDR3 runs 14 residues. V was clipped by 7 bases and J by 0 bases, with 10 bases between them. The germline V gene has CDR1 MNHNS and CDR2 SASEGT. In nucleotides, the CDR3 is TGTGCCAGCACGTGGCAGTTTAGCAATCAGCCCCAGCATTTT. The encoded protein is CASTWQFSNQPQHF.

This clone was counted only a few times. The genes are TRBV6-5 and TRBJ2-7, with D maybe TRBD1 (5 bases). Germline-derived CDR1 and CDR2 are MNHEY and SVGAGI. The CDR3 sequence is 11 residues long. V was shortened by 5 bases and J by 5 bases, with 7 bases between the two germline ends. The DNA of the CDR3 is TGTGCCAGCAGTCAGGGCCACGAGCAGTACTTC. Translated: CASSQGHEQYF.

The genes are TRBV15 and TRBJ2-5; D gene uncertain. This CDR3 is built from 15 residues. V was trimmed by 1 base and J by 2 bases, leaving 11 bases between them. Germline lookup yields CDR1 LNHNV and CDR2 YYDKDF (reference sequence). The CDR3 protein is CATSRVQVLQETQYF. CDR3 bases: TGTGCCACCAGCAGAGTTCAGGTGCTGCAAGAGACCCAGTACTTC.

This chain links TRBV19 with TRBJ1-2; weak D call: TRBD1 (6 bases). There are 14 residues in the CDR3. Trimming left V 6 bases short and J 6 bases short, with 17 bases between. Looked up from germline, CDR1 is LNHDA and CDR2 is SQIVND (reference sequence). The CDR3: CASRTTGYLDGYTF. CDR3 DNA: TGTGCCAGTAGGACTACAGGGTATCTGGATGGCTACACCTTC.

V is TRBV9 and J is TRBJ2-5, with 7 bases aligning to TRBD2. V dropped 7 bases and J dropped 11; count of bases not matched to a gene: 20. This CDR3 comprises 15 residues. CDR1 is SGDLS and CDR2 is YYNGEE in the germline V gene. In nucleotides, the CDR3 is TGTGCCAGCTCTCTATTGGGGGACTATGGTGGGGAGCAGTACTTC. Amino acid sequence: CASSLLGDYGGEQYF.

The chain joins TRBV20-1 to TRBJ1-2; TRBD1 matches 9 bases. Germline V gene lookup returns CDR1 DFQATT and CDR2 SNEGSKA (reference sequence). After removal of 3 bases from V and 8 bases from J, the junction contained 1 base not matched to a gene. The length of the CDR3 is 11 residues. The CDR3 nucleotides read TGCAGTGCTAGGGGGACAGGGGGCTACACCTTC. Its translation: CSARGTGGYTF.

This clone was counted between two and nine times. The chain links TRBV27 to TRBJ1-3; 7 bases line up with TRBD1. Trimming took 0 bases from V and 7 from J; bases not matched to a gene: 6. The CDR3 totals 15 residues. Germline V gene data show CDR1 as MNHEY and CDR2 as SMNVEV (reference sequence). The DNA of the CDR3 is TGTGCCAGCAGTTTATCGATCGAGGGGGCGAACACCATATATTTT. This encodes CASSLSIEGANTIYF.

The chain employs TRBV7-9 and TRBJ2-3; D is perhaps TRBD1 (5 bases). The V gene lost 5 bases and the J gene lost 1 base, with 13 bases spanning the gap. Germline V gene lookup returns CDR1 SEHNR and CDR2 FQNEAQ (reference sequence). This CDR3 region has 15 residues. For the CDR3, the DNA is TGTGCCAGCAGCGCAACAGGCTTGGGCACAGATACGCAGTATTTT. It specifies CASSATGLGTDTQYF.

The chain recombines TRBV7-9 with TRBJ1-1, with 7 bases that match TRBD1. J gave up 0 bases and V 5 bases, and 9 bases lay outside the gene matches. From germline, CDR1 is SEHNR and CDR2 FQNEAQ (reference sequence). This CDR3 has 16 residues. The CDR3 protein is CASSNRGRRMNTEAFF. CDR3 coding DNA: TGTGCCAGCAGCAACAGGGGCCGGCGAATGAACACTGAAGCTTTCTTT.